These 28 T cell receptor beta chains came from one sample sequenced in a study of the immune and genomic landscape of osteosarcoma. Primary, local recurrence and metastasis osteosarcoma tumors were taken after treatment from poor-prognosis patients. Assay: immunoSEQ multiplex PCR; the TCRdb copy retains only in-frame clones and omits some. Of 6,000 to 7,000 clones listed, roughly two thirds are singletons. The specimen was osteosarcoma tumor tissue from the lung. These receptors all stem from a human donor with osteosarcoma.

The V and J genes are TRBV15 and TRBJ2-5, with D possibly matching TRBD2 (5 bases). Germline V gives CDR1 LNHNV, CDR2 YYDKDF (reference sequence). Trimming took off 1 base at V and 5 bases at J, with 17 bases between the two ends. This CDR3 comprises 16 residues. CDR3 sequence: CATSRGGGSPGETQYF. CDR3 nucleotides: TGTGCCACCAGCAGAGGAGGCGGGTCCCCTGGGGAGACCCAGTACTTC.

The chain has TRBV18 and TRBJ1-3; D uncertain. Trimming stripped 0 bases from V and 3 bases from J, with 12 bases between. Germline V gives CDR1 KGHSH, CDR2 LQKENI. The CDR3 runs 16 residues. This chain's CDR3 is CASSPPEGPIGNTIYF. As DNA, the CDR3 is TGTGCCAGCTCACCACCGGAAGGCCCAATTGGAAACACCATATATTTT.

This clone was seen only a few times. The J gene is TRBJ2-2, the V gene TRBV6-5; the D gene is possibly TRBD1 (6 bases). This CDR3 is 14 amino acids long. CDR1 MNHEY and CDR2 SVGAGI come from the germline V gene. V lost 6 bases and J lost 4, with 12 bases in between. The CDR3 sequence: CASRGQRGTGELFF. The CDR3 nucleotides read TGTGCCAGCAGAGGACAGCGAGGCACCGGGGAGCTGTTTTTT.

The genes are TRBV4-3 and TRBJ2-1; 12 bases fit TRBD2. The CDR3 loop spans 16 amino acids. Trimming removed 4 bases from V and 7 bases from J; junction bases left unmatched: 8. CDR1 LGHNA and CDR2 YSLEER come from the germline V gene. The CDR3 sequence: CASSLLTGLAGNEQFF. CDR3 coding DNA: TGCGCCAGCAGCCTACTAACCGGACTAGCGGGGAATGAGCAGTTCTTC.

This clone is medium-sized (0.01 to 0.1%). The gene calls are TRBV5-5 and TRBJ2-7; D tentatively reads TRBD1 or TRBD2 (5 bases each). CDR1 and CDR2 from the germline V gene are SGHKS and YYEKEE (reference sequence). The CDR3 runs 15 residues. Trimming left V 2 bases short and J 5 bases short, with 17 bases between. The CDR3 nucleotides are TGTGCCAGCAGCTTCCGGGGCCAGGCGTTACACGAGCAGTACTTC. Its protein is CASSFRGQALHEQYF.

This clone was detected only a few times. The V and J genes are TRBV19 and TRBJ1-3; no definite D call. Trimming removed 3 bases from V and 0 bases from J, with 15 bases in between. CDR3 length: 17 residues. In germline, CDR1 is LNHDA, CDR2 SQIVND (reference sequence). CDR3 DNA sequence: TGTGCCAGTAGTATTGAGGAATTTGGAATCTCTGGAAACACCATATATTTT. Translated, it gives CASSIEEFGISGNTIYF.

The chain uses TRBV7-2 and TRBJ2-1; D is perhaps TRBD1 (5 bases). This CDR3 comprises 18 residues. The germline CDR1 and CDR2 sequences are SGHTA and FQGNSA. V lost 5 bases and J 7 bases, leaving 27 bases between the germline ends. The CDR3 protein is CASSPRGAVFLEGNEQFF. The CDR3 DNA is TGTGCCAGCAGCCCCCGTGGGGCGGTTTTCCTGGAAGGGAATGAGCAGTTCTTC.

The chain combines TRBV21-1 with TRBJ2-7; TRBD2 is the table's D call, not checked against the DNA. TRBV21-1 is a pseudogene segment. CDR3 length equals 17 residues. CDR3 amino acids: CASSFPGTSGDPYEQYF. The DNA for the CDR3 is TGTGCCAGCAGCTTCCCCGGGACTAGCGGAGACCCCTACGAGCAGTACTTC.

The chain uses TRBV27 and TRBJ2-3; 8 nucleotides line up with TRBD2. The length of the CDR3 is 16 residues. The germline V gene has CDR1 MNHEY and CDR2 SMNVEV (reference sequence). The ends lost 4 bases at V and 4 bases at J; junction bases unmatched: 10. In DNA, the CDR3 is TGTGCCAGCAGTTCCCCAGGGGCGGGAGGACCAGATACGCAGTATTTT. Translating gives CASSSPGAGGPDTQYF.

This chain links TRBV27 with TRBJ1-1; D gene uncertain. Trimming removed 10 bases from V and 0 bases from J, with 15 bases in between. This CDR3 has 14 residues. Germline V gene lookup returns CDR1 MNHEY and CDR2 SMNVEV (reference sequence). The CDR3 DNA sequence: TGTGCCACCAAGGAGGTTGCCATGAACACTGAAGCTTTCTTT. Translated: CATKEVAMNTEAFF.

The chain recombines TRBV19 with TRBJ1-2; the match to TRBD1 covers 7 bases. CDR1 is LNHDA and CDR2 is SQIVND in the germline V gene (reference sequence). The CDR3 runs to 17 residues. The junction had 21 bases not matched to a gene; V was cut back by 10 bases and J by 4 bases. The CDR3 DNA is TGTGCCATCTCCGAAAGTCGGGGCCAGGGGGATACCTATGGCTACACCTTC. Its protein product is CAISESRGQGDTYGYTF.

The chain combines TRBV19 with TRBJ2-4, with D hard to call. The CDR3 runs 16 residues. The germline gives CDR1 LNHDA, CDR2 SQIVND (reference sequence). V was trimmed by 3 bases and J by 0 bases, leaving 12 bases between them. DNA of the CDR3: TGTGCCAGTAGTATTTCCGGCCTAATAGCCAAAAACATTCAGTACTTC. Translating it yields CASSISGLIAKNIQYF.

V is TRBV12-5 and J is TRBJ2-5; D possibly matches TRBD1 or TRBD2 (6 bases each). The CDR3 loop spans 17 amino acids. The V and J ends lost 4 bases and 2 bases respectively, with 20 bases between them. The germline gives CDR1 LGHNT, CDR2 FRNRAP. The CDR3 DNA reads TGTGCTAGTGGTTGGGCCCTGGGGGCGGGGCCACAAGAGACCCAGTACTTC. Translation gives CASGWALGAGPQETQYF.

This clone was counted a few times. This chain links TRBV4-2 with TRBJ2-7; D is perhaps TRBD1 or TRBD2 (5 bases each). Germline V gene lookup returns CDR1 LGHNA and CDR2 YNFKEQ. V was cut by 0 bases and J by 5 bases, with 17 bases left in between. CDR3 size: 16 residues. This CDR3 reads CASSQEYRGAEDEQYF. Written as DNA, the CDR3 is TGTGCCAGCAGCCAAGAGTACCGAGGGGCCGAGGACGAGCAGTACTTC.

This clone was observed a few times. This rearrangement joins TRBV6-5 to TRBJ2-7; no reliable D call. V was cut by 0 bases and J by 5 bases, with 2 bases left in between. This CDR3 has 11 residues. Germline assignment: CDR1 MNHEY and CDR2 SVGAGI. The chain's CDR3 is CASSYSDEQYF. The DNA for the CDR3 is TGTGCCAGCAGTTACTCTGACGAGCAGTACTTC.

The rearrangement joins TRBV5-4 to TRBJ2-2, with D hard to call. This CDR3 is 16 amino acids long. With 3 bases removed from V and 0 bases from J, the gap between germline ends came to 12 bases. Germline V lookup: CDR1 SGHNT, CDR2 YYREEE (reference sequence). The CDR3 reads CASSYDLMPNTGELFF. DNA of the CDR3: TGTGCCAGCAGCTACGACCTGATGCCGAACACCGGGGAGCTGTTTTTT. Combining the CDR3 with reference TRBV5-4 and TRBJ2-2 gives the whole variable domain ETGVTQSPTHLIKTRGQQVTLRCSSQSGHNTVSWYQQALGQGPQFIFQYYREEENGRGNFPPRFSGLQFPNYSSELNVNALELDDSALYLCASSYDLMPNTGELFFGEGSRLTVL.

The chain employs TRBV9 and TRBJ1-2; no reliable D call. The V end was cut by 0 bases, the J end by 5 bases, with 8 bases between. The CDR3 has 13 residues. Germline V gene data show CDR1 as SGDLS and CDR2 as YYNGEE. CDR3 sequence reads: CASSVVPGYGYTF. DNA of the CDR3: TGTGCCAGCAGCGTAGTCCCCGGGTATGGCTACACCTTC.

As regards this clone: A junction end diverges from the germline sequence, so it may reflect a read error. The genes are TRBV11-2 and TRBJ2-3; 8 bases line up with TRBD1. Germline V gives CDR1 SGHAT, CDR2 FQNNGV. This CDR3 is 12 amino acids long. DNA of the CDR3: TGTGCCAGCAGCTTACCTGACAGGGGCTTGGATTTT. Translation gives CASSLPDRGLDF.

The rearrangement uses TRBV6-6 and TRBJ1-1; TRBD1 might be the D (5 bases). This CDR3 is 14 amino acids long. CDR1 is MNHNY, CDR2 SVGAGI, per germline (reference sequence). V dropped 2 bases and J dropped 4 bases, with 11 bases sitting between them. CDR3 protein: CASSYEGRGTEAFF. The CDR3, as DNA: TGTGCCAGCAGTTACGAGGGTAGGGGCACTGAAGCTTTCTTT.

J is TRBJ1-3 and V is TRBV7-9; D remains ambiguous. The germline gives CDR1 SEHNR, CDR2 FQNEAQ (reference sequence). The CDR3 contains 16 residues. V lost 2 bases and J 4 bases, leaving 15 bases between the germline ends. The CDR3 DNA reads TGTGCCAGCAGCTTAAAGAGGACGGGGAGAGGAAACACCATATATTTT. This codes for CASSLKRTGRGNTIYF.

The chain carries TRBV5-1 and TRBJ1-2; a weak D match, TRBD1 (5 bases). The CDR3 totals 14 residues. Germline V gene sequence: CDR1 SGHRS, CDR2 YFSETQ. Trimming stripped 0 bases from V and 8 bases from J, with 14 bases between. CDR3 sequence (DNA): TGCGCCAGCAGCTTGGGGTACGGGGCGGAAGGCTACACCTTC. Amino acids: CASSLGYGAEGYTF.

This rearrangement joins TRBV7-7 to TRBJ2-2; D is ambiguous. Germline V gene data show CDR1 as SSHAT and CDR2 as FNYEAQ (reference sequence). With 2 bases removed from V and 7 bases from J, the gap between germline ends came to 5 bases. This CDR3 has 12 amino acids. CDR3 in amino acids: CASSLHRGELFF. The DNA for the CDR3 is TGTGCCAGCAGCTTACATCGCGGGGAGCTGTTTTTT. Combining the CDR3 with reference TRBV7-7 and TRBJ2-2 gives the whole variable domain GAGVSQSPRYKVTKRGQDVTLRCDPISSHATLYWYQQALGQGPEFLTYFNYEAQPDKSGLPSDRFSAERPEGSISTLTIQRTEQRDSAMYRCASSLHRGELFFGEGSRLTVL.

V and J are TRBV6-1 and TRBJ1-2, with D possibly matching TRBD1 (5 bases). The CDR3 spans 14 residues. Germline CDR1 reads MNHNS; CDR2 reads SASEGT. The V and J ends lost 8 bases and 10 bases respectively, with 23 bases between them. CDR3 loop: CASGAPGHSTDYTF. In DNA, the CDR3 is TGTGCCAGCGGCGCCCCCGGGCACTCGACAGACTACACCTTC.

The CDR3 reads CASSLGGANYGYTF. In DNA, the CDR3 is TGTGCCAGCAGCTTGGGGGGAGCTAACTATGGCTACACCTTC. The genes are TRBV5-8 and TRBJ1-2; D is unclear. The CDR3 spans 14 residues. Germline V gene lookup returns CDR1 SGHTS and CDR2 YDEGEE. Trimming left V 0 bases short and J 0 bases short, with 6 bases between.

The sample holds one count of this clone. As DNA, the CDR3 is TGTGCCAGCTCCCCCACTTCGTTGGACACTGAAGCTTTCTTT. The encoded protein is CASSPTSLDTEAFF. The rearrangement links TRBV18 to TRBJ1-1; no reliable D call. This CDR3 region has 14 residues. V was clipped by 6 bases and J by 3 bases, with 14 bases between them. Germline V gene data show CDR1 as KGHSH and CDR2 as LQKENI.

V and J are TRBV10-3 and TRBJ2-3; D is ambiguous. Germline V gives CDR1 ENHRY, CDR2 SYGVKD. The V gene lost 0 bases and the J gene lost 11 bases, with 15 bases spanning the gap. The CDR3 runs 14 residues. CDR3 nucleotides: TGTGCCATCAGTGAGTCGATCGGTCAGGACGAGCAGTATTTT. This codes for CAISESIGQDEQYF.

This chain uses TRBV6-5 with TRBJ1-4, with 7 positions matching TRBD1. CDR1 is MNHEY, CDR2 SVGAGI, per germline. The length of the CDR3 is 15 residues. The J segment lost 2 bases and the V segment lost 2 bases, leaving 2 bases of the junction unmatched. CDR3 residues: CASSYTTGTNEKLFF. The DNA of the CDR3 is TGTGCCAGCAGTTACACGACAGGGACTAATGAAAAACTGTTTTTT.

The rearrangement uses TRBV25-1 and TRBJ1-1, with TRBD1 as a possible D gene (5 bases). This CDR3 is 14 amino acids long. V shed 6 bases and J shed 1 base, with 12 bases lying between them. Germline assignment: CDR1 MGHDK and CDR2 SYGVNS. CDR3 sequence: CASSPAGPNTEAFF. CDR3 DNA: TGTGCCAGCAGCCCGGCGGGACCGAACACTGAAGCTTTCTTT.